This T cell receptor (beta chain) was found in a study of blood T cell repertoires in COVID-19. Study in general: From T cells, B-cell-depleted T cells, or PBMCs came the material, which was cDNA or gDNA.

Original data processing: Amplifying reference gene primers gave estimates of nucleated cell counts. Assay used: immunoSEQ multiplex PCR; TCRdb lists only in-frame clones, some missing. V, J and clone size were drawn from that table, and D and trimming were deduced from the DNA. The top ten clones hold around 15% of a sample with some 28,000 clones, 84% of them seen once. Trimming took off 5 bases at V and 2 bases at J, with 15 bases between the two ends. Germline CDR1 is MNHEY and CDR2 is SVGAGI. This CDR3 spans 15 amino acids. Sequencing input: peripheral blood. The chain couples TRBV6-5 to TRBJ2-5, with D maybe TRBD2 (5 bases). This receptor was obtained from a man in his 70s with active COVID-19. In DNA form, the CDR3 reads TGTGCCAGCAGTCCCCGACTACCTAAACAAGAGACCCAGTACTTC. This gives the protein CASSPRLPKQETQYF.